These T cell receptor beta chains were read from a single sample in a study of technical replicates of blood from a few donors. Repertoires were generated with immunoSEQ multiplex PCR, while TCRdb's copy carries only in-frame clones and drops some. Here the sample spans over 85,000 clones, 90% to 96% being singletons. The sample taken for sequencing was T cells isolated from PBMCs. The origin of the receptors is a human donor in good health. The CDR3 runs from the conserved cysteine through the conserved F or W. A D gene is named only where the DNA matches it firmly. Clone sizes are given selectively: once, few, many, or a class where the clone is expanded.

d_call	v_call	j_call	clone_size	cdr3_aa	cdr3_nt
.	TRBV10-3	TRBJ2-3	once	CAISDPDTDTQYF	TGTGCCATCAGTGATCCAGACACAGATACGCAGTATTTT
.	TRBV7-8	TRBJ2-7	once	CASSLGGTFYEQYF	TGTGCCAGCAGCTTAGGAGGGACTTTCTACGAGCAGTACTTC
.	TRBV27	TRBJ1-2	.	CASSFGGSYGYTF	TGTGCCAGCAGTTTTGGAGGGAGCTATGGCTACACCTTC
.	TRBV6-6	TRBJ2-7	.	CASGLAQNLYEQYF	TGTGCTAGCGGTCTAGCTCAAAATTTATACGAGCAGTACTTC
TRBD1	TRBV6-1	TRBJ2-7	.	CASIPGTAYEQYF	TGTGCCAGCATCCCCGGGACAGCCTACGAGCAGTACTTC
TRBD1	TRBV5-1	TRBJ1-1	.	CASSPGQKNTEAFF	TGCGCCAGCAGCCCGGGACAGAAGAACACTGAAGCTTTCTTT
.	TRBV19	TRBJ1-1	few	CASSQQLSTAEAFF	TGTGCCAGTAGTCAGCAACTATCGACAGCTGAAGCTTTCTTT
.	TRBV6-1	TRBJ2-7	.	CASGDYQGYEQYF	TGTGCCAGCGGGGATTATCAGGGCTACGAGCAGTACTTC
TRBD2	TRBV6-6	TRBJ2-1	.	CASINGGEGAYNEQFF	TGTGCCAGCATTAACGGTGGGGAGGGCGCGTACAATGAGCAGTTCTTC
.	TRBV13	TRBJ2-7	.	CASSLDVSSYEQYF	TGTGCCAGCAGCTTAGACGTCAGCTCCTACGAGCAGTACTTC
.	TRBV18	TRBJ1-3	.	CASSIVAPKSSGNTIYF	TGTGCCAGCTCAATCGTGGCCCCCAAAAGCTCTGGAAACACCATATATTTT
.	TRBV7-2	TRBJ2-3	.	CASSLTGADTQYF	TGTGCCAGCAGCTTAACGGGGGCAGATACGCAGTATTTT
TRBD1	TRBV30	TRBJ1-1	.	CAWSHGTGWFEAFF	TGTGCCTGGAGCCATGGGACAGGGTGGTTTGAAGCTTTCTTT
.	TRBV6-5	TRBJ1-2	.	CASSPPAGGGYTF	TGTGCCAGCAGCCCCCCGGCGGGGGGAGGCTACACCTTC
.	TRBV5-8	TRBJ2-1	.	CASSLESSLQFF	TGTGCCAGCAGCTTGGAATCGAGTTTACAGTTCTTC
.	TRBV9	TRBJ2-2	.	CASSYRGGAGELFF	TGTGCCAGCAGCTATCGTGGCGGGGCCGGGGAGCTGTTTTTT
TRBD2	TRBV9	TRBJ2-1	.	CASSLNSGSSYNEQFF	TGTGCCAGCAGCCTAAATAGCGGGAGTAGCTACAATGAGCAGTTCTTC
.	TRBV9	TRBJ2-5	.	CASSVDGQLAQYF	TGTGCCAGCAGCGTAGATGGACAGTTGGCCCAGTACTTC
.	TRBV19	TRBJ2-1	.	CASKWLSYNEQFF	TGTGCCAGTAAGTGGCTCTCCTACAATGAGCAGTTCTTC
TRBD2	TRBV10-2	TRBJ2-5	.	CASSMTSGRAETQYF	TGCGCCAGCAGTATGACTAGCGGGAGGGCCGAGACCCAGTACTTC
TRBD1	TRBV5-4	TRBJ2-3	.	CASPGQGSGTDTQYF	TGTGCCAGTCCGGGACAGGGATCGGGCACAGATACGCAGTATTTT
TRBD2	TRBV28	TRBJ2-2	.	CASSSGLVGTGELFF	TGTGCCAGCAGCTCCGGACTAGTGGGGACCGGGGAGCTGTTTTTT
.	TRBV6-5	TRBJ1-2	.	CASSQGSGYTF	TGTGCCAGCAGCCAGGGTAGCGGCTACACCTTC
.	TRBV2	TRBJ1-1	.	CASSAMNTEAFF	TGTGCCAGCAGTGCAATGAACACTGAAGCTTTCTTT
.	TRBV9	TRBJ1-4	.	CASSAGGVPTNEKLFF	TGTGCCAGCAGCGCCGGAGGGGTCCCAACTAATGAAAAACTGTTTTTT
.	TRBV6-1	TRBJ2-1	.	CASSPSSLYNEQFF	TGTGCCAGCAGTCCTAGCAGCCTTTACAATGAGCAGTTCTTC
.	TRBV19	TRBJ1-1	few	CASNKGQYTEAFF	TGTGCCAGTAATAAGGGGCAGTACACTGAAGCTTTCTTT
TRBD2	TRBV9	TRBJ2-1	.	CASSVSGRGDEQFF	TGTGCCAGCAGCGTATCCGGGAGGGGGGATGAGCAGTTCTTC
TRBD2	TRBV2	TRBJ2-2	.	CASSVGLAGGRTGELFF	TGTGCCAGCAGTGTGGGACTAGCGGGAGGGCGGACCGGGGAGCTGTTTTTT
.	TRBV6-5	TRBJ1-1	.	CASRRTKNTEAFF	TGTGCCAGCAGAAGGACAAAGAACACTGAAGCTTTCTTT
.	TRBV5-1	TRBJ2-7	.	CASSHSAPSEQYF	TGCGCCAGCAGCCATAGCGCCCCCTCCGAGCAGTACTTC